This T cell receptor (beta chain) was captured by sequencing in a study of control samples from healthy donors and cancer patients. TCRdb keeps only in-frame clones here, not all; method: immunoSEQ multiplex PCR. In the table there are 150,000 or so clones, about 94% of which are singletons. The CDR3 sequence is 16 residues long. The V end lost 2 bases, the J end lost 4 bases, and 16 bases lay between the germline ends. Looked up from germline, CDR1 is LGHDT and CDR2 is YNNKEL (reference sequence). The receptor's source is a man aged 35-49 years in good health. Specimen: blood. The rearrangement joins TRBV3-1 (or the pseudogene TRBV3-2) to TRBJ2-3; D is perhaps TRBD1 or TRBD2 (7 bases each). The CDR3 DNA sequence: TGTGCCAGCAGCCAACCCAGGGGGGGCAGGGCAGATACGCAGTATTTT. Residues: CASSQPRGGRADTQYF.